These T cell receptor beta chains were read from a single sample in a study. TCRdb itself ran the 5' RACE reads through MiXCR, one entry per CDR3 protein. The sample lists tens of thousands of distinct CDR3 sequences; under 20% were seen once. Material for sequencing was naive CD4+ T cells sorted from blood. Receptors originate from a female donor with breast cancer. The CDR3 runs from the conserved cysteine through the conserved F or W. The D gene is left open where the match is weak. Some rows mark clone size as missing; the rest say once, few, many or name a class of expanded clone.

J,size,V,D,CDR3,DNA
TRBJ1-1,few,TRBV19,.,CACRHGGPEAFF,TGTGCCTGTCGTCACGGGGGTCCTGAAGCTTTCTTT
TRBJ2-4,few,TRBV6-6,.,CASSYGQVGVIAKNIQYF,TGTGCCAGCAGTTACGGCCAAGTGGGGGTTATTGCCAAAAACATTCAGTACTTC
TRBJ1-5,many,TRBV4-1,.,CASSQDPGRRGNQPQHF,TGCGCCAGCAGCCAAGATCCGGGGCGTAGGGGCAATCAGCCCCAGCATTTT
TRBJ1-6,.,TRBV12-3/TRBV12-4,.,CASSFGSSYNSPLHF,TGTGCCAGCAGTTTTGGGAGCTCCTATAATTCACCCCTCCACTTT
TRBJ2-5,few,TRBV18,.,CASSPQGEETQYF,TGTGCCAGCTCACCACAAGGGGAGGAGACCCAGTACTTC
TRBJ2-2,few,TRBV5-5,.,CASRPMVAGELFF,TGTGCCAGCAGGCCTATGGTGGCCGGGGAGCTGTTTTTT
TRBJ1-1,few,TRBV28,TRBD1,CASRPGTLRGWDTEAFF,TGTGCCAGCAGACCGGGGACCCTCAGGGGGTGGGACACTGAAGCTTTCTTT
TRBJ1-1,.,TRBV20-1,.,CSARVGRNTVAFF,TGCAGTGCTAGAGTAGGGAGGAACACTGTAGCCTTCTTT
TRBJ1-2,few,TRBV7-9,.,CASSYERGLEYTF,TGTGCCAGCAGCTATGAAAGGGGACTCGAATACACCTTC
TRBJ2-7,few,TRBV5-1,.,CASSFQGYEQYF,TGCGCCAGCAGTTTTCAGGGCTACGAGCAGTACTTC
TRBJ2-4,.,TRBV20-1,.,CSARAPLAKNIQYF,TGCAGTGCTAGAGCGCCGCTAGCCAAAAACATTCAGTACTTC
TRBJ1-5,many,TRBV6-5,.,CASSYREGNQPQHF,TGTGCCAGCAGTTACCGAGAAGGCAATCAGCCCCAGCATTTT
TRBJ1-1,many,TRBV7-9,.,CASSPRTTTEAFF,TGTGCCAGCAGCCCTAGGACGACCACTGAAGCTTTCTTT
TRBJ2-7,many,TRBV6-1,.,CASTRVLLYYEQYF,TGTGCCAGCACCCGGGTCTTACTATACTACGAGCAGTACTTC
TRBJ2-3,few,TRBV9,.,CASSVSLAATDTQYF,TGTGCCAGCAGCGTGTCACTGGCAGCCACAGATACGCAGTATTTT
TRBJ2-1,few,TRBV20-1,TRBD2,CSARVGAGDNEQFF,TGCAGTGCAAGGGTGGGAGCGGGAGATAATGAGCAGTTCTTC
TRBJ2-5,few,TRBV18,.,CASSWGDQETQYF,TGTGCCAGCTCTTGGGGGGACCAAGAGACCCAGTACTTC
TRBJ2-3,.,TRBV5-1,TRBD1,CASSEADRTDTQYF,TGCGCCAGCAGCGAGGCGGACAGGACAGATACGCAGTATTTT
TRBJ1-1,many,TRBV29-1,.,CSVAQGGAEAFF,TGCAGCGTTGCCCAGGGAGGAGCTGAAGCTTTCTTT
TRBJ2-5,.,TRBV20-1,.,CSARDAAGGLQETQYF,TGCAGTGCTAGAGATGCCGCCGGGGGATTACAAGAGACCCAGTACTTC
TRBJ1-1,few,TRBV29-1,.,CSVERRASNTEAFF,TGCAGCGTTGAACGTCGGGCATCGAACACTGAAGCTTTCTTT
TRBJ1-2,many,TRBV20-1,.,CSARDYREDGYTF,TGCAGTGCTAGAGATTATCGGGAGGATGGCTACACCTTC
TRBJ2-1,.,TRBV29-1,.,CSVVVLTDNEQFF,TGCAGCGTTGTAGTCCTAACGGACAATGAGCAGTTCTTC
TRBJ2-3,few,TRBV7-2,TRBD1,CASSLRGQGARGDTQYF,TGTGCCAGCAGCTTAAGAGGACAGGGGGCGCGGGGAGATACGCAGTATTTT
TRBJ1-1,.,TRBV3-1,.,CASSRIEGGTEAFF,TGTGCCAGCAGCCGGATCGAAGGGGGCACTGAAGCTTTCTTT
TRBJ1-3,many,TRBV12-3/TRBV12-4,TRBD1,CASSLRDRVTGNTIYF,TGTGCCAGCAGTTTAAGGGACAGGGTTACTGGAAACACCATATATTTT
TRBJ2-2,few,TRBV7-2,.,CASSSFSLVSTGELFF,TGTGCCAGCAGCTCCTTCTCGCTAGTAAGCACCGGGGAGCTGTTTTTT
TRBJ1-1,few,TRBV7-2,.,CASSPFQGLGAFF,TGTGCCAGCAGCCCCTTCCAGGGGCTGGGCGCTTTCTTT
TRBJ2-3,many,TRBV10-3,.,CAISEGNTRTDTQYF,TGTGCCATCAGTGAGGGGAACACCCGCACAGATACGCAGTATTTT
TRBJ2-5,few,TRBV9,.,CASSVAERGQETQYF,TGTGCCAGCAGCGTAGCAGAAAGGGGGCAAGAGACCCAGTACTTC
TRBJ1-2,few,TRBV29-1,.,CSVEAGSYGYTF,TGCAGCGTTGAAGCTGGTTCCTATGGCTACACCTTC
TRBJ2-5,few,TRBV24-1,TRBD1,CATSDPTRDRQETQYF,TGTGCCACCAGTGATCCGACTCGGGACAGGCAAGAGACCCAGTACTTC
TRBJ2-1,few,TRBV7-2,TRBD2,CASKRSGGHNEQSF,TGTGCCAGTAAGAGGTCGGGAGGGCACAATGAGCAGTCCTTC
TRBJ2-3,many,TRBV5-1,.,CASSTAGTDTQYF,TGCGCCAGCAGCACCGCCGGGACAGATACGCAGTATTTT
TRBJ2-7,.,TRBV9,TRBD1,CASSVGTGYYEQYF,TGTGCCAGCAGCGTAGGGACAGGTTACTACGAGCAGTACTTC
TRBJ2-7,few,TRBV28,TRBD2,CASSYNFGSGAYEQYF,TGTGCCAGCAGCTACAATTTCGGTAGCGGGGCCTACGAGCAGTACTTC
TRBJ2-6,.,TRBV30,TRBD1,CAWSSFKRQGATGANVLTF,TGTGCCTGGAGTTCCTTTAAGAGACAGGGAGCCACTGGGGCCAACGTCCTGACTTTC
TRBJ2-3,many,TRBV7-2,TRBD1,CASRSTGGLDTQYF,TGTGCCAGCAGGTCGACAGGGGGCTTGGATACGCAGTATTTT
TRBJ1-3,.,TRBV7-9,.,CAGSLADGNTIYF,TGTGCCGGCAGCTTAGCTGATGGAAACACCATATATTTT
TRBJ1-1,.,TRBV6-6,TRBD1,CASSYLRQGADTEAFF,TGTGCCAGCAGTTATTTAAGGCAGGGGGCGGACACTGAAGCTTTCTTT
TRBJ1-6,few,TRBV12-3/TRBV12-4,.,CASSFTGLTNSPLHF,TGTGCCAGCAGTTTCACAGGACTTACGAATTCACCCCTCCACTTT
TRBJ1-2,few,TRBV5-1,.,CASSSDGFYGYTF,TGCGCCAGCAGCTCGGACGGCTTCTATGGCTACACCTTC
TRBJ2-2,few,TRBV12-3/TRBV12-4,.,CASSLAAGVSGELFF,TGTGCCAGCAGTTTAGCCGCTGGTGTCTCCGGGGAGCTGTTTTTT
TRBJ2-7,.,TRBV7-8,TRBD1,CASSLASGQGYEQYF,TGTGCCAGCAGCTTAGCGTCGGGACAGGGGTACGAGCAGTACTTC
TRBJ2-4,few,TRBV4-2,.,CASSQASGPKNIQYF,TGTGCCAGCAGCCAAGCGAGTGGACCCAAAAACATTCAGTACTTC
TRBJ2-1,.,TRBV5-6,.,CASSLIGWAAYNEQFF,TGTGCCAGCAGCTTGATAGGGTGGGCAGCCTACAATGAGCAGTTCTTC
TRBJ2-2,few,TRBV7-9,TRBD1,CASSIGTGDTGELFF,TGTGCCAGCAGCATTGGGACAGGGGACACCGGGGAGCTGTTTTTT
TRBJ2-7,.,TRBV7-2,.,CASSVVRGHYEQYF,TGTGCCAGCAGCGTAGTTCGGGGACACTACGAGCAGTACTTC
TRBJ1-1,few,TRBV4-1,.,CASAYALNTEAFF,TGCGCCAGCGCCTATGCATTGAACACTGAAGCTTTCTTT